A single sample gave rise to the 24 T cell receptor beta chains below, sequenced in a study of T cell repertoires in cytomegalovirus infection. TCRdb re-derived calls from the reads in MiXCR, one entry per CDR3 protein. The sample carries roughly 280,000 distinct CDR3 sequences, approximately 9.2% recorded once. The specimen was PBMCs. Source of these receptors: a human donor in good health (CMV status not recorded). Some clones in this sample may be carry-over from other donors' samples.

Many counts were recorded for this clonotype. CDR3 DNA sequence: TGTGCCAGCAGCTTCCAGGGGGCGGCCACTGAAGCTTTCTTT. It translates to CASSFQGAATEAFF. The V and J genes are TRBV7-8 and TRBJ1-1; 8 positions agree with TRBD1. CDR1 is SGHVS and CDR2 is FQNEAQ in the germline V gene. The CDR3 spans 14 residues. V dropped 3 bases and J dropped 4; count of bases not matched to a gene: 4.

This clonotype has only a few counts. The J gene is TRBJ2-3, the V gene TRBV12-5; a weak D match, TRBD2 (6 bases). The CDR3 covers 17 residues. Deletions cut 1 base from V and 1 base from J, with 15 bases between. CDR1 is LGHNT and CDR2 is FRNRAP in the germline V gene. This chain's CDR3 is CASGLGLGGAGTDTQYF. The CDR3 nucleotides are TGTGCTAGTGGTTTGGGTCTCGGAGGGGCTGGCACAGATACGCAGTATTTT.

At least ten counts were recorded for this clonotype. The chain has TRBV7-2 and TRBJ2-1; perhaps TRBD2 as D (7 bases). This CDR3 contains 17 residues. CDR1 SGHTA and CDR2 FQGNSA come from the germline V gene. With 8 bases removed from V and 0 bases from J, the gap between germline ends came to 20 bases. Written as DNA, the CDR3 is TGTGCCAGCCAAGGGGGGGCCCACAACTTCTCCTACAATGAGCAGTTCTTC. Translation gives CASQGGAHNFSYNEQFF.

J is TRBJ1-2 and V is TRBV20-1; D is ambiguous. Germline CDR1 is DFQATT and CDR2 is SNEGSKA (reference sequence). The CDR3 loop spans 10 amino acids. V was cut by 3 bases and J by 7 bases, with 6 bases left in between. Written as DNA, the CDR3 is TGCAGTGCTAGTTTGTTTGGCTACACCTTC. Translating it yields CSASLFGYTF.

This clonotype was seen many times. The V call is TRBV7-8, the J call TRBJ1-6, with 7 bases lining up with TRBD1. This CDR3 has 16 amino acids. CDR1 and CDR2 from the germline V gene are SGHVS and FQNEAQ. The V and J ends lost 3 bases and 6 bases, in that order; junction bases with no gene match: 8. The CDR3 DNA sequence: TGTGCCAGCAGCTTCGTTGGACAGGCATTTAATTCACCCCTCCACTTT. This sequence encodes CASSFVGQAFNSPLHF.

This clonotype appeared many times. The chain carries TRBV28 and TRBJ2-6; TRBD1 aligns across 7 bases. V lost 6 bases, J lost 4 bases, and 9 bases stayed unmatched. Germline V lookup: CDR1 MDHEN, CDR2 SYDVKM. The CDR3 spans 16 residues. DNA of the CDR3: TGTGCCAGCAGGACATACAGGGGAGCAGGGGCCAACGTCCTGACTTTC. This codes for CASRTYRGAGANVLTF.

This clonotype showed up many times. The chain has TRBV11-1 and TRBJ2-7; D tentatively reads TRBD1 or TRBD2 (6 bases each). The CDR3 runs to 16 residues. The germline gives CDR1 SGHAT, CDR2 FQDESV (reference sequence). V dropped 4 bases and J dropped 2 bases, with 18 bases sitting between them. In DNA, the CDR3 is TGTGCCAGCAGCTCACCTGGGGGGCAGTTAACCTACGAGCAGTACTTC. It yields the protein CASSSPGGQLTYEQYF.

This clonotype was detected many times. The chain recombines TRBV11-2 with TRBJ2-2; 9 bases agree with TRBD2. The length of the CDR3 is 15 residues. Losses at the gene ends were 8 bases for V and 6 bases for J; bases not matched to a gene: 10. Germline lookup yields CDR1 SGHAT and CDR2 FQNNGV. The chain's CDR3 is CASAPISGSPGELFF. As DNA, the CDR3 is TGTGCCAGCGCCCCAATTAGCGGGAGCCCCGGGGAGCTGTTTTTT. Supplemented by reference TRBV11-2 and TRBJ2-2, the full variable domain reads EAGVAQSPRYKIIEKRQSVAFWCNPISGHATLYWYQQILGQGPKLLIQFQNNGVVDDSQLPKDRFSAERLKGVDSTLKIQPAKLEDSAVYLCASAPISGSPGELFFGEGSRLTVL.

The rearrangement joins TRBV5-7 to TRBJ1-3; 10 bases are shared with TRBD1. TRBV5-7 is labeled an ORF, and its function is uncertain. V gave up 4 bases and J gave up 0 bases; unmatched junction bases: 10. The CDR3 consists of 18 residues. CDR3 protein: CASSETGGSTFSGNTIYF. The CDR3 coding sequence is TGTGCCAGCAGCGAGACAGGGGGCTCTACCTTCTCTGGAAACACCATATATTTT.

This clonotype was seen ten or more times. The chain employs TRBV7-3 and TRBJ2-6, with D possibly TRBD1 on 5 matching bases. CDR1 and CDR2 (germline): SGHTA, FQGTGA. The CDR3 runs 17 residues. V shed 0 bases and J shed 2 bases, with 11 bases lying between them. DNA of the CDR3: TGTGCCAGCAGCTTAACGACAGCAATGGCTGGGGCCAACGTCCTGACTTTC. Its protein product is CASSLTTAMAGANVLTF.

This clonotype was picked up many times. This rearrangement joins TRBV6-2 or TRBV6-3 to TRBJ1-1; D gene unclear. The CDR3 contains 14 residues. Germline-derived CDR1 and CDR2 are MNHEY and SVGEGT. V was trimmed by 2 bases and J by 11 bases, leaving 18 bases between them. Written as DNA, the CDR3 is TGTGCCAGCAGTTACCCTGACCCGGCAAGAACGGCTTTCTTT. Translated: CASSYPDPARTAFF.

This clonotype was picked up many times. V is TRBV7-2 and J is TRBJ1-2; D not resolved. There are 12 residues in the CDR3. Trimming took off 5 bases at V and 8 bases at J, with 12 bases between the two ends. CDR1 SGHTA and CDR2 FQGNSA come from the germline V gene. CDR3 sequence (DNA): TGTGCCAGCAGCCCCCGGGCCCGCGGCTACACCTTC. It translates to CASSPRARGYTF.

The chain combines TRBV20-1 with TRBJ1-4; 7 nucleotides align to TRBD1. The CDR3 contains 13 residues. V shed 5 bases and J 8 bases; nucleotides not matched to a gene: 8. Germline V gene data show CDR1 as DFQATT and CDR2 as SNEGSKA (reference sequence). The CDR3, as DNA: TGCAGTGCTCTTCAGGGGGTTGGGGAAAAACTGTTTTTT. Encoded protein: CSALQGVGEKLFF.

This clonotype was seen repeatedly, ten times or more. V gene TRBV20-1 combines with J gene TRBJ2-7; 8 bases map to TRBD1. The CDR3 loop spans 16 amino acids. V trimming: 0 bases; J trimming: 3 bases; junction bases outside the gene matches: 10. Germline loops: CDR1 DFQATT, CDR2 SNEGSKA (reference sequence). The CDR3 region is CSARDPQTGARYEQYF. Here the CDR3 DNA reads TGCAGTGCTAGAGATCCCCAGACAGGGGCCCGCTACGAGCAGTACTTC.

CDR3 bases: TGCGCCAGCAGCGTCACAGGGAACACCGGGGAGCTGTTTTTT. This codes for CASSVTGNTGELFF. This rearrangement joins TRBV5-1 to TRBJ2-2; weak D call: TRBD1 (5 bases). CDR1 and CDR2 (germline): SGHRS, YFSETQ. V lost 4 bases, J lost 1 base, and 8 bases lay in between. This CDR3 comprises 14 residues. Supplemented by reference TRBV5-1 and TRBJ2-2, the full variable domain reads KAGVTQTPRYLIKTRGQQVTLSCSPISGHRSVSWYQQTPGQGLQFLFEYFSETQRNKGNFPGRFSGRQFSNSRSEMNVSTLELGDSALYLCASSVTGNTGELFFGEGSRLTVL.

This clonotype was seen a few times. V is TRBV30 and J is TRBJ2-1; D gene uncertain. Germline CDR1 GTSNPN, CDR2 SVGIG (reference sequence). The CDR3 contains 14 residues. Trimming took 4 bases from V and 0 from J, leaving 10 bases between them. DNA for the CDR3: TGTGCCTGGATTTCGGTTACCTCCTACAATGAGCAGTTCTTC. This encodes CAWISVTSYNEQFF.

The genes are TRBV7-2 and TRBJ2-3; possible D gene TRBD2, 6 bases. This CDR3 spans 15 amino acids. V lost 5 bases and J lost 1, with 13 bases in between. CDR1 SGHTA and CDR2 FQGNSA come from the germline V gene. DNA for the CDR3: TGTGCCAGCAGCAGTTCTAGCGCCGGCACAGATACGCAGTATTTT. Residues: CASSSSSAGTDTQYF.

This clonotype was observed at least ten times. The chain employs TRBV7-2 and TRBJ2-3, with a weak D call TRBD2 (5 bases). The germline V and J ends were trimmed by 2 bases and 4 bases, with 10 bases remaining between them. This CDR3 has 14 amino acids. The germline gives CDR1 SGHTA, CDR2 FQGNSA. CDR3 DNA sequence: TGTGCCAGCAGCTTATCGTCGCGGGCAGATACGCAGTATTTT. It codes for CASSLSSRADTQYF.

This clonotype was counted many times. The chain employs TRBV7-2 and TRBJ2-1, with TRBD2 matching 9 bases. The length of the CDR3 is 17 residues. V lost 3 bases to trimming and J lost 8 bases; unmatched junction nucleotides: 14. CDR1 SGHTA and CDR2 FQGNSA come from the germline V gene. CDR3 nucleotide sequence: TGTGCCAGCAGCTTGAAGCTCGGCGGGGGGGCCCTGGATGAGCAGTTCTTC. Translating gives CASSLKLGGGALDEQFF.

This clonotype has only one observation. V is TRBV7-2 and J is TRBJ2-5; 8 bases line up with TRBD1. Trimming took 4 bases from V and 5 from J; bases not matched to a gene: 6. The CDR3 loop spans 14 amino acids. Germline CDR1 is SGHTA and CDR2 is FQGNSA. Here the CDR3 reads CASSSGQGQETQYF. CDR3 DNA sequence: TGTGCCAGCAGCTCCGGACAGGGTCAGGAGACCCAGTACTTC.

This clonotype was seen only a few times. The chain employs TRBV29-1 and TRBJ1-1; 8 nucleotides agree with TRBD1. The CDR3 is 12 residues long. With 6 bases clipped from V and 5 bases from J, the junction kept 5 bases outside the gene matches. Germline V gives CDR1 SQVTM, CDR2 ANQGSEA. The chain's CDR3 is CSVSDRVTEAFF. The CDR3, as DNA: TGCAGCGTGTCGGACAGGGTAACTGAAGCTTTCTTT. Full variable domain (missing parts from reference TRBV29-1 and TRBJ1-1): SAVISQKPSRDICQRGTSLTIQCQVDSQVTMMFWYRQQPGQSLTLIATANQGSEATYESGFVIDKFPISRPNLTFSTLTVSNMSPEDSSIYLCSVSDRVTEAFFGQGTRLTVV.

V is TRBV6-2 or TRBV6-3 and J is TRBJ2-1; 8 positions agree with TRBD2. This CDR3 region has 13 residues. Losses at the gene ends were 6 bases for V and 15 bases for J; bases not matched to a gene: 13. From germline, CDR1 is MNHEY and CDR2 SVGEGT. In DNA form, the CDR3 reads TGTGCCAGCAGACCCCACAAACTAGCGGTCCTGTTCTTC. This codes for CASRPHKLAVLFF.

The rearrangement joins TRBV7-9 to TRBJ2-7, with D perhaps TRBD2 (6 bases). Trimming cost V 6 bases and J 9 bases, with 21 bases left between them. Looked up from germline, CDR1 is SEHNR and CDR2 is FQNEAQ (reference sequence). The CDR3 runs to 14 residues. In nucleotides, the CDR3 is TGTGCCAGCAGTCCCCCGGGCGCCGGGCGGGGGCAGTACTTC. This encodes CASSPPGAGRGQYF.

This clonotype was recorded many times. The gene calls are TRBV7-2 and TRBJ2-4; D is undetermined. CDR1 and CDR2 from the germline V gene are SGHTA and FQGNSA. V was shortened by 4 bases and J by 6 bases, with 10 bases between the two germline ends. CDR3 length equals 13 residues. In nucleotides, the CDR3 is TGTGCCAGCAGCTCCCATGTGCCAAACATTCAGTACTTC. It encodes CASSSHVPNIQYF.